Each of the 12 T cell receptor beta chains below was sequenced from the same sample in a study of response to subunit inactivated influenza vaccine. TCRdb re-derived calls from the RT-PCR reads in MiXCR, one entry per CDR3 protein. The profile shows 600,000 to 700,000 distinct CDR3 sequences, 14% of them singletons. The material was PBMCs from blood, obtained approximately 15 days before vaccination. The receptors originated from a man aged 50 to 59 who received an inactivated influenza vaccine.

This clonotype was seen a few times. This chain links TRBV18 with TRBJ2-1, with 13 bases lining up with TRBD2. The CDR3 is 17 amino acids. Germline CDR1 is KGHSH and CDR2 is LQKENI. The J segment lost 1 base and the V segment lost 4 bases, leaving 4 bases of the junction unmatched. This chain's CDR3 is CASSLRLAGGSYNEQFF. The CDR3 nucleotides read TGTGCCAGCTCACTGAGACTAGCGGGAGGTTCCTACAATGAGCAGTTCTTC.

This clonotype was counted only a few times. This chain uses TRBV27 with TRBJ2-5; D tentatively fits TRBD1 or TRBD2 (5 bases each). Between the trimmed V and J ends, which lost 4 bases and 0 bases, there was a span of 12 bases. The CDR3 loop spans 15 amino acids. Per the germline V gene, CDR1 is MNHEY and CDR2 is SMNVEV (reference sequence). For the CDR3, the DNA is TGTGCCAGCAGTTCGGGGACCGTGTACCAAGAGACCCAGTACTTC. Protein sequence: CASSSGTVYQETQYF.

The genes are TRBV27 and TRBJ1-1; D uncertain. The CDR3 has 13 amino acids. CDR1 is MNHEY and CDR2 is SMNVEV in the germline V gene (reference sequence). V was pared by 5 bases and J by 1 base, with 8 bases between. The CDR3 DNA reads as TGTGCCAGCAGTATTGGACCGAACACTGAAGCTTTCTTT. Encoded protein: CASSIGPNTEAFF.

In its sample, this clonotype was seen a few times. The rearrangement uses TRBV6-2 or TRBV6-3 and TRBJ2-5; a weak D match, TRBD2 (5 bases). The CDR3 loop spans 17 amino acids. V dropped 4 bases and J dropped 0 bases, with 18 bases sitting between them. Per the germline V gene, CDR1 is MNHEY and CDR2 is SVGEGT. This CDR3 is CASSSTGLASYQETQYF. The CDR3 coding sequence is TGTGCCAGCAGTTCCACCGGACTTGCGAGTTACCAAGAGACCCAGTACTTC.

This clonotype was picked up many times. The CDR3, as DNA: TGTGCCAGCAGCACGACCGCATATGATACGCAGTATTTT. Translating it yields CASSTTAYDTQYF. V gene TRBV28 combines with J gene TRBJ2-3, with no clear D. V lost 6 bases and J 6 bases, leaving 13 bases between the germline ends. The V gene's germline CDR1 is MDHEN and CDR2 SYDVKM. The length of the CDR3 is 13 residues.

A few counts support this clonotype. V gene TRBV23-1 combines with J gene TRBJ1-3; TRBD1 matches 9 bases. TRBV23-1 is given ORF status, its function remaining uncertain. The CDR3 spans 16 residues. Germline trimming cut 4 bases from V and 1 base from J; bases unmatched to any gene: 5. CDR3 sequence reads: CASSRRDRDSGNTIYF. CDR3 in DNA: TGCGCCAGCAGTCGCCGGGACAGGGATTCTGGAAACACCATATATTTT.

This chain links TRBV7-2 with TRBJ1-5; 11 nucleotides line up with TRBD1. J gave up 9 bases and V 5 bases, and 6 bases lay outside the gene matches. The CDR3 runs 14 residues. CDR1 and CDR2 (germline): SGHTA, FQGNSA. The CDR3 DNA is TGTGCCAGCAGCCCGGACAGGGGGCTCGGGCCCCAGCATTTT. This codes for CASSPDRGLGPQHF.

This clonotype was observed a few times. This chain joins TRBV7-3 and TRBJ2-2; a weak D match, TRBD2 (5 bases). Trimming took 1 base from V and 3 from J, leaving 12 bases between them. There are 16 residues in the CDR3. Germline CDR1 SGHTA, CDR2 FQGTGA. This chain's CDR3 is CASSLNGGLYTGELFF. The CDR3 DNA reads TGTGCCAGCAGCTTAAATGGCGGACTCTACACCGGGGAGCTGTTTTTT.

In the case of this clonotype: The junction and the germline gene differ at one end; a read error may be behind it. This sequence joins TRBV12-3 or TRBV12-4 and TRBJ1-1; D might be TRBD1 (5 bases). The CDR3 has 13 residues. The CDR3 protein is CASCLERGLEAFF. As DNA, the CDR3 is TGTGCCAGCTGTTTGGAGAGGGGACTCGAAGCTTTCTTT.

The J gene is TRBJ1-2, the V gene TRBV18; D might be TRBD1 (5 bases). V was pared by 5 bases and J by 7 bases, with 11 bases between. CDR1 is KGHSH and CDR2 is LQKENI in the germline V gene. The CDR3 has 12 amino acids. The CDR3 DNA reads TGTGCCAGCTCAACAGACAGCTTTGGCTACACCTTC. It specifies CASSTDSFGYTF.

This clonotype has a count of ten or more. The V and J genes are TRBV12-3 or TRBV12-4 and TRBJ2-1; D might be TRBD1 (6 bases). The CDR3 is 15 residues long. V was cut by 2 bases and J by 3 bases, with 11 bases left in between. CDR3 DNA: TGTGCCAGCAGTTTACGAGGGGGACGCTACAATGAGCAGTTCTTC. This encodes CASSLRGGRYNEQFF.

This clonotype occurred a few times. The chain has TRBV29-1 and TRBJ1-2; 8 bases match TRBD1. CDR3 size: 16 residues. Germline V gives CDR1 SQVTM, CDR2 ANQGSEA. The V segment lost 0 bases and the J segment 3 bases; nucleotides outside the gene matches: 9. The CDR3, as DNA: TGCAGCGTTGAAGACCGAGGACAGGGTCGGGACTATGGCTACACCTTC. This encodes CSVEDRGQGRDYGYTF.